One T cell receptor (beta chain) is described in this entry. This CDR3 is built from 15 residues. Germline values: CDR1 SGHTA, CDR2 FQGNSA. Trimming cost V 4 bases and J 9 bases, with 20 bases left between them. The data were obtained in a study of blood T cell repertoires in COVID-19. Generated by immunoSEQ multiplex PCR, the TCRdb table keeps only in-frame clones and is missing some. The repertoire includes about 400,000 clones, about 86% of them detected once, and about 10% sits in the top ten. Cohort 3 recovered donors had two negative PCRs, clearance, or symptom resolution. The sequence derives from a woman aged 50 to 60 who had recovered from COVID-19. This chain connects TRBV7-2 to TRBJ2-3, with a tentative D call TRBD1 (6 bases). The sample taken for sequencing was PBMCs or T cells enriched from blood (not recorded which). In nucleotides, the CDR3 is TGTGCCAGCAGCTCAAAAGCAGGGGCCCGTTCCACGCAGTATTTT. It specifies CASSSKAGARSTQYF.